This T cell receptor (beta chain) was identified during a study of shared clonotypes between healthy human individuals. Study information: The study used three CD4 naive, three CD4 memory, two CD8 naive and one CD8 memory plate per donor.

Trimming pared 1 base from V and 3 bases from J, leaving 7 bases between. Germline CDR1 reads MNHEY; CDR2 reads SVGAGI. There are 15 residues in the CDR3. The authors ran the assay at deep level. Sorted subsets were amplified in replicate PCRs using 150 to 250 ng DNA, roughly 30,000 T cell genomes. Clones were sequenced by immunoSEQ multiplex PCR, and TCRdb holds only the in-frame ones, with some missing. The profile covers hundreds of thousands of clones, with approximately 95% appearing a single time and over 0.1% taken by the ten largest. This clone was seen a single time. Its specificity is unknown. Study findings and constraints: Naive subsets generally had larger estimated richness than memory subsets.

Naivety among CD8 cells was defined by CD45RO negativity and positive CCR7 selection, thereby excluding terminally differentiated effector memory CD45RA+ cells. The sequenced sample was naive CD8+ T cells sorted from blood. The V gene is TRBV6-5, the J gene TRBJ1-6; possibly TRBD1 for D (5 bases). This TCR derives from a young woman in good health. The CDR3 DNA is TGTGCCAGCAGTTACTGGGGGATCTATAATTCACCCCTCCACTTT. As protein: CASSYWGIYNSPLHF.